Listed below are T cell receptor beta chains from one sample, sequenced in a study of blood T cell repertoires in COVID-19. Sequenced by immunoSEQ multiplex PCR; TCRdb stores in-frame clones only, minus some. Among about 170,000 clones listed, about 84% were seen once. The sequenced sample consisted of PBMCs or T cells enriched from blood (not recorded which). The source is a man aged 50 to 59 who had recovered from COVID-19. Both conserved end residues are part of each CDR3. The order of the fields is J gene, CDR3 length, V gene, CDR3 protein.

>TRBJ2-2|17|TRBV5-1
CASSAAWTGTNTGELFF
>TRBJ2-1|15|TRBV6-5
CASSYLAGGYNEQFF
>TRBJ1-4|16|TRBV9
CASSVGTASGREKLFF
>TRBJ2-5|15|TRBV11-1
CASKGLAGGQETQYF
>TRBJ1-1|13|TRBV11-3
CASSPRSDTEAFF
>TRBJ1-2|17|TRBV6-2/TRBV6-3
CASSYLTGDPLNYGYTF
>TRBJ1-2|15|TRBV2
CASNPTGPRAGGYTF
>TRBJ1-1|14|TRBV10-3
CAIRPGTGWTEAFF
>TRBJ2-3|18|TRBV19
CASSIVGGAKSSTDTQYF
>TRBJ1-5|18|TRBV7-2
CASSPSQGQGAGSQPQHF
>TRBJ1-4|14|TRBV7-6
CASSLEPGGEKLFF
>TRBJ1-2|12|TRBV28
CASSQRTGSYTF
>TRBJ2-1|14|TRBV6-2/TRBV6-3
CASSASGEYNEQFF
>TRBJ1-6|15|TRBV15
CATSREGGPNSPLHF
>TRBJ2-5|12|TRBV2
CASSETKETQYF
>TRBJ1-6|16|TRBV6-5
CASSYRARGSNSPLHF
>TRBJ2-3|12|TRBV10-3
CAMGQGQDTQYF
>TRBJ1-1|16|TRBV7-9
CASSLDGHRGLTEAFF
>TRBJ1-5|14|TRBV20-1
CSASKQGDNQPQHF
>TRBJ1-6|16|TRBV9
CASSAYDKGLNSPLHF
>TRBJ2-7|13|TRBV19
CASSPDRGLEQYF
>TRBJ1-6|13|TRBV19
CASSISVNSPLHF
>TRBJ2-1|15|TRBV7-3
CASSPNAGTTDEQFF
>TRBJ2-2|17|TRBV9
CASSTQKTETNTGELFF
>TRBJ2-1|18|TRBV27
CASSLFADPGLAYNEQFF
>TRBJ2-7|15|TRBV4-1
CASSQASAGTYEQYF
>TRBJ1-2|16|TRBV19
CASSPQGGGTNYGYTF
>TRBJ2-7|13|TRBV18
CASSQGQGNEQYF
>TRBJ1-2|14|TRBV11-2
CASSSRDSSYGYTF
>TRBJ1-2|15|TRBV5-4
CASSLNGQGARGYTF
>TRBJ1-2|13|TRBV12-3/TRBV12-4
CASSLGGHYGYTF
>TRBJ1-5|17|TRBV19
CASKKLPRDIDPQPQHF
>TRBJ1-4|14|TRBV3-1/TRBV3-2
CASSLRSGTEKLFF
>TRBJ1-5|15|TRBV3-1/TRBV3-2
CASSQGAGGNQPQHF
>TRBJ2-7|14|TRBV6-6
CASSYLGRSGEQYF
>TRBJ1-1|17|TRBV10-3
CAIRRRTTQGTNSEAFF
>TRBJ1-2|14|TRBV19
CASSIVGQGLGYTF
>TRBJ2-3|16|TRBV9
CASSAAPWGGADTQYF
>TRBJ1-4|15|TRBV7-2
CASSTSRATNEKLFF
>TRBJ1-6|16|TRBV27
CASSVRGQEYNSPLHF
>TRBJ1-6|12|TRBV5-1
CASRENHSPLHF